This TCR beta chain was retrieved from a study of shared clonotypes between healthy human individuals. Study-wide context: The donor pool was made up of a couple of women and three men aged 18 to 49. Study conclusions and caveats: The sampled material consisted only of blood, and tissue repertoires are likely to differ.

Authors' analysis steps: With immunoSEQ giving junction-only sequences and no quality scores, filtering differed. Profiled with immunoSEQ multiplex PCR; TCRdb holds only in-frame clones, not every one. V, J and clone size were drawn from that table, and D and trimming were deduced from the DNA. The top ten clones hold roughly 2% of a sample with about 680,000 clones, 73% of them seen once. Remarks on this clone: Its target is not known.

The investigators split CD4+ cells into a CD45RA+ naive subset and a CD45RA-negative memory subset. V was clipped by 5 bases and J by 3 bases; unmatched bases: 4. Germline values: CDR1 GTSNPN, CDR2 SVGIG (reference sequence). The CDR3 totals 12 residues. The clonotype comes from a woman between 25 and 40 years old in good health. The source material was memory CD4+ T cells sorted from blood. The subset is: CD45RA-negative fraction. The gene calls are TRBV30 and TRBJ2-7; TRBD1 aligns across 7 bases. CDR3 nucleotides: TGTGCCTGGGGGGACAGCTACTACGAGCAGTACTTC. Amino acids: CAWGDSYYEQYF.